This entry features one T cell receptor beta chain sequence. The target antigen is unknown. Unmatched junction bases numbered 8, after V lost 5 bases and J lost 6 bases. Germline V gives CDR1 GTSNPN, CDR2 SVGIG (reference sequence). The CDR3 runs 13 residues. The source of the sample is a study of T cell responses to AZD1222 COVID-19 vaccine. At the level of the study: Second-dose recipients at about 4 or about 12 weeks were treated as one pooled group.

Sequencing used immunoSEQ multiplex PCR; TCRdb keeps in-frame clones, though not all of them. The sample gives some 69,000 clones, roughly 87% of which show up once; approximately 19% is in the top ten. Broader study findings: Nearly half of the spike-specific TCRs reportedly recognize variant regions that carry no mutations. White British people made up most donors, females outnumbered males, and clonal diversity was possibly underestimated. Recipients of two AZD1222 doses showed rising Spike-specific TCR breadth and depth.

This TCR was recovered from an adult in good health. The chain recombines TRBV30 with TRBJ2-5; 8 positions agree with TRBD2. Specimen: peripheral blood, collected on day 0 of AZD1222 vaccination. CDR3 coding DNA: TGTGCCTGGCGGACGGGGGGGGCCAAGACCCAGTACTTC. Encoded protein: CAWRTGGAKTQYF. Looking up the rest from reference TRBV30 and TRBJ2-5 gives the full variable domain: SQTIHQWPATLVQPVGSPLSLECTVEGTSNPNLYWYRQAAGRGLQLLFYSVGIGQISSEVPQNLSASRPQDRQFILSSKKLLLSDSGFYLCAWRTGGAKTQYFGPGTRLLVL.